This T cell receptor (beta chain) emerged from a study of shared clonotypes between healthy human individuals. Study summary: A donor's plate count was three for CD4 naive and three for CD4 memory; CD8 naive had two and CD8 memory one.

The study's findings and limits: Estimated clonotype richness was generally higher in naive than memory subsets.

Note on this clone: What it binds is unknown.

With 4 bases removed from V and 1 base from J, the gap between germline ends came to 11 bases. Germline loops: CDR1 WSHSY, CDR2 SAAADI. The length of the CDR3 is 14 residues. Sorted-subset replicate PCRs used 150 to 200 ng of genomic DNA. This amount corresponded to 30,000 to 35,000 T cell genomes. The table came from immunoSEQ multiplex PCR; TCRdb's copy has only in-frame clones and leaves some out. The sample includes some 500,000 clones, roughly 95% seen only once; the top ten take 0.05% to 0.07%. The source of this sequence is a young woman in good health. Sequenced: naive CD4+ T cells sorted from blood. Subset specified: CD45RA+ positively selected. The rearrangement links TRBV10-2 to TRBJ2-7; no clear D. The CDR3 DNA reads TGCGCCAGCAGTGCCGACGTAGGATCCTACGAGCAGTACTTC. Translation: CASSADVGSYEQYF.